The 27 T cell receptor beta chains below come from one sample, sequenced in a study of T cell responses to AZD1222 COVID-19 vaccine. The data were produced by immunoSEQ multiplex PCR, yet TCRdb's version contains in-frame clones alone and is incomplete. The sample carries around 91,000 clones, about nine tenths recorded once. Sequenced material: peripheral blood, taken 28 days after the second AZD1222 dose. The receptor source for this set is an adult who received the AZD1222 COVID-19 vaccine.

CDR3 bases: TGTGCCAGCAGACATTTTATCGGGGAGCTGTTTTTT. As protein: CASRHFIGELFF. The chain uses TRBV28 and TRBJ2-2; no clear D. Germline V gives CDR1 MDHEN, CDR2 SYDVKM. V was shortened by 6 bases and J by 7 bases, with 9 bases between the two germline ends. CDR3 size: 12 residues.

The rearrangement joins TRBV5-1 to TRBJ2-2; D call uncertain. The CDR3 sequence is 14 residues long. The germline V gene encodes CDR1 SGHRS and CDR2 YFSETQ. Between the trimmed V and J ends, which lost 3 bases and 7 bases, there was a span of 13 bases. The CDR3 nucleotides read TGCGCCAGCAGCTCCGGAGAGCTCGGCGGGGAGCTGTTTTTT. This encodes CASSSGELGGELFF.

The genes are TRBV19 and TRBJ1-1; a possible D gene is TRBD1 (5 bases). With 4 bases removed from V and 1 base from J, the gap between germline ends came to 19 bases. Germline CDR1 reads LNHDA; CDR2 reads SQIVND (reference sequence). CDR3 length: 17 residues. The CDR3 DNA reads TGTGCCAGTAGTAGGGGCAAGTACGGGGACGGGAACACTGAAGCTTTCTTT. Protein: CASSRGKYGDGNTEAFF.

The chain carries TRBV11-2 and TRBJ2-5, with 12 nucleotides matching TRBD2. V was clipped by 1 base and J by 5 bases; unmatched bases: 8. Germline V gives CDR1 SGHAT, CDR2 FQNNGV. The CDR3 sequence is 17 residues long. CDR3 in DNA: TGTGCCAGCAGCTTAGTGTCTAGCGGGAGGGCCGGGGAGACCCAGTACTTC. It encodes CASSLVSSGRAGETQYF.

This clone was counted once. This chain links TRBV28 with TRBJ2-1; maybe TRBD2 (7 bases). Deletions cut 8 bases from V and 6 bases from J, with 17 bases between. Germline V lookup: CDR1 MDHEN, CDR2 SYDVKM. This CDR3 has 14 residues. This CDR3 is CASLPGGGGNEQFF. CDR3 nucleotide sequence: TGTGCCAGCCTCCCTGGAGGGGGGGGCAATGAGCAGTTCTTC.

This rearrangement joins TRBV2 to TRBJ2-5; D gene uncertain. The CDR3 contains 13 residues. Germline V gene sequence: CDR1 SNHLY, CDR2 FYNNEI. Trimming shortened V by 2 bases and J by 3 bases, and 7 bases separated the two germline ends. CDR3 in DNA: TGTGCCAGCAGTGAATGGGTGGAAGAGACCCAGTACTTC. It specifies CASSEWVEETQYF.

CDR3 bases: TGTGCCAGTAGGGGACAGGTCCCCTACGAGCAGTACTTC. Its protein is CASRGQVPYEQYF. This chain joins TRBV19 and TRBJ2-7; 8 bases agree with TRBD1. There are 13 residues in the CDR3. Germline V lookup: CDR1 LNHDA, CDR2 SQIVND (reference sequence). Unmatched junction bases numbered 3, after V lost 6 bases and J lost 2 bases.

This sequence joins TRBV28 and TRBJ2-3, with 9 bases fitting TRBD1. This CDR3 region has 16 residues. Trimming took 2 bases from V and 6 from J; bases not matched to a gene: 9. Germline V CDR1 and CDR2: MDHEN, SYDVKM. This CDR3 is CASSLMGQGIRDTQYF. DNA for the CDR3: TGTGCCAGCAGTTTAATGGGACAGGGTATACGGGATACGCAGTATTTT.

This CDR3 is CATSVGSTDTQYF. The CDR3 bases are TGTGCCACCTCCGTAGGGAGCACAGATACGCAGTATTTT. The chain combines TRBV19 with TRBJ2-3, with unresolved D. The CDR3 loop spans 13 amino acids. Germline lookup yields CDR1 LNHDA and CDR2 SQIVND (reference sequence). V lost 10 bases to trimming and J lost 0 bases, with 11 bases between them.

The CDR3 protein is CSVDREERAGELFF. The CDR3 DNA sequence: TGCAGCGTTGACAGGGAAGAAAGGGCCGGGGAGCTGTTTTTT. The chain has TRBV29-1 and TRBJ2-2, with D possibly being TRBD1 (5 bases). Trimming left V 3 bases short and J 6 bases short, with 14 bases between. The CDR3 length is 14 residues. The germline V gene has CDR1 SQVTM and CDR2 ANQGSEA.

This sequence joins TRBV14 and TRBJ1-1, with D perhaps TRBD1 (6 bases). V lost 5 bases, J lost 2 bases, and 9 bases lay in between. Germline CDR1 reads SGHDN; CDR2 reads FVKESK. CDR3 length equals 13 residues. CDR3 loop: CASSEQGNTEAFF. The CDR3 DNA is TGTGCCAGCAGCGAACAGGGAAACACTGAAGCTTTCTTT.

This chain uses TRBV6-2 or TRBV6-3 with TRBJ1-1; TRBD1 matches 7 bases. The CDR3 extends over 13 amino acids. Germline V gene data show CDR1 as MNHEY and CDR2 as SVGEGT. With 2 bases clipped from V and 12 bases from J, the junction kept 9 bases outside the gene matches. Here the CDR3 reads CASSYGRGRETFF. In DNA, the CDR3 is TGTGCCAGCAGTTACGGTAGGGGGCGCGAAACTTTCTTT.

Only a few counts were recorded for this clone. The J gene is TRBJ2-3, the V gene TRBV7-3, with D possibly TRBD1 on 5 matching bases. CDR3 size: 14 residues. With 8 bases removed from V and 5 bases from J, the gap between germline ends came to 17 bases. Germline V gene sequence: CDR1 SGHTA, CDR2 FQGTGA. In nucleotides, the CDR3 is TGTGCCAGCTCCAAGGCAGGGCAGGTAGATACGCAGTATTTT. Translation: CASSKAGQVDTQYF.

This chain uses TRBV21-1 with TRBJ2-7; the table calls TRBD1, which could not be checked here. TRBV21-1 is marked as a pseudogene. There are 14 residues in the CDR3. The DNA for the CDR3 is TGTGCCAGCAGCAGGTGGGACAGGGGAACCGAGCAGTACTTC. It yields the protein CASSRWDRGTEQYF.

The rearrangement joins TRBV28 to TRBJ2-1, with 15 bases lining up with TRBD2. This CDR3 comprises 14 residues. V dropped 10 bases and J dropped 10; count of bases not matched to a gene: 8. Germline CDR1 reads MDHEN; CDR2 reads SYDVKM. The CDR3 is CATYGTSGRKEQFF. As DNA, the CDR3 is TGTGCCACCTACGGGACTAGCGGGAGGAAGGAGCAGTTCTTC.

This sequence joins TRBV18 and TRBJ1-6; the D gene is possibly TRBD1 (5 bases). The CDR3 is 17 amino acids. V lost 3 bases and J lost 0, with 12 bases in between. The germline CDR1 and CDR2 sequences are KGHSH and LQKENI. The CDR3, as DNA: TGTGCCAGCTCACCCTCGGACAAGAGCTCCTATAATTCACCCCTCCACTTT. Encoded protein: CASSPSDKSSYNSPLHF.

The V gene is TRBV28, the J gene TRBJ2-7; D may be TRBD1 (6 bases). Trimming took 1 base from V and 3 from J, leaving 13 bases between them. Germline V CDR1 and CDR2: MDHEN, SYDVKM. This CDR3 spans 15 amino acids. CDR3 residues: CASSLSGTLDYEQYF. Written as DNA, the CDR3 is TGTGCCAGCAGTTTATCCGGGACACTAGACTACGAGCAGTACTTC.

V usage is TRBV28 and J usage is TRBJ1-2; D possibly corresponds to TRBD1 (5 bases). Per germline, CDR1 MDHEN and CDR2 SYDVKM. The ends were cut back, 2 bases at V and 4 bases at J, with 11 bases in the middle. The CDR3 totals 14 residues. The CDR3 sequence: CASSLGGESYGYTF. The CDR3 nucleotides are TGTGCCAGCAGTTTAGGAGGGGAGAGCTATGGCTACACCTTC.

The J gene is TRBJ2-1, the V gene TRBV27, with 11 bases identical to TRBD2. This CDR3 region has 15 residues. Germline V gene lookup returns CDR1 MNHEY and CDR2 SMNVEV (reference sequence). Unmatched junction bases numbered 8, after V lost 5 bases and J lost 8 bases. CDR3 amino acids: CASSPTSGRRDEQFF. CDR3 DNA sequence: TGTGCCAGCAGTCCAACTAGCGGGAGAAGAGATGAGCAGTTCTTC.

The chain carries TRBV6-5 and TRBJ2-1, with 9 bases fitting TRBD2. V trimming: 1 base; J trimming: 10 bases; junction bases outside the gene matches: 8. The CDR3 has 15 amino acids. Germline V gene sequence: CDR1 MNHEY, CDR2 SVGAGI. CDR3 sequence: CASSYLASGIGEQFF. The CDR3 nucleotides are TGTGCCAGCAGTTACTTGGCTAGCGGGATAGGCGAGCAGTTCTTC.

Turning to this clone: Additional DNA sequences in this sample encode the identical CDR3. The chain has TRBV6-2 or TRBV6-3 and TRBJ2-1, with no clear D. The CDR3 spans 12 residues. CDR1 MNHEY and CDR2 SVGEGT come from the germline V gene. V was clipped by 1 base and J by 7 bases, with 5 bases between them. The CDR3 here is CASSYLGNEQFF. The CDR3 DNA is TGTGCCAGCAGTTACTTGGGTAATGAGCAGTTCTTC.

The CDR3 loop reads CASSSGEEQYF. The CDR3 DNA reads TGTGCCAGCTCCTCGGGGGAGGAGCAGTACTTC. The chain combines TRBV21-1 with TRBJ2-7; the table's D call, TRBD2, has no DNA check behind it. TRBV21-1 corresponds to a pseudogene. The length of the CDR3 is 11 residues.

CDR3 loop: CASRGDRERNQPQHF. The CDR3 nucleotides are TGTGCCAGTAGAGGGGACAGGGAACGCAATCAGCCCCAGCATTTT. This sequence joins TRBV19 and TRBJ1-5; 9 bases line up with TRBD1. Germline V lookup: CDR1 LNHDA, CDR2 SQIVND (reference sequence). The CDR3 length is 15 residues. The V gene end was trimmed by 6 bases and the J gene end by 2 bases; junction bases not matched to a gene: 5.

The rearrangement uses TRBV5-1 and TRBJ1-1; maybe TRBD1 (6 bases). The germline gives CDR1 SGHRS, CDR2 YFSETQ. The CDR3 covers 14 residues. Trimming cost V 4 bases and J 1 base, with 11 bases left between them. CDR3 amino acids: CASSGQSQNTEAFF. Here the CDR3 DNA reads TGCGCCAGCAGCGGACAGTCTCAGAACACTGAAGCTTTCTTT.

This rearrangement joins TRBV5-4 to TRBJ2-1; TRBD2 might be the D (6 bases). CDR3 length: 16 residues. With 0 bases removed from V and 0 bases from J, the gap between germline ends came to 10 bases. Germline values: CDR1 SGHNT, CDR2 YYREEE (reference sequence). CDR3 sequence: CASSLAAGGSYNEQFF. The CDR3 DNA reads as TGTGCCAGCAGCTTGGCAGCGGGCGGCTCCTACAATGAGCAGTTCTTC.

This clone is a singleton in its sample. V usage is TRBV10-2 and J usage is TRBJ1-4; 7 bases line up with TRBD1. Germline CDR1 and CDR2: WSHSY and SAAADI. The CDR3 contains 13 residues. J was trimmed by 7 bases and V by 8 bases; bases with no gene match: 7. CDR3 sequence: CASHPGGVEKLFF. The CDR3 DNA follows: TGCGCCAGCCATCCAGGGGGTGTTGAAAAACTGTTTTTT.

V gene TRBV2 combines with J gene TRBJ2-7, with 8 bases aligning to TRBD2. This CDR3 region has 15 residues. With 2 bases clipped from V and 2 bases from J, the junction kept 5 bases outside the gene matches. Germline-derived CDR1 and CDR2 are SNHLY and FYNNEI. In nucleotides, the CDR3 is TGTGCCAGCAGTGAATTAGCGGGACTTACCTACGAGCAGTACTTC. Translation: CASSELAGLTYEQYF. The variable domain in full, with the rest retrieved from reference TRBV2 and TRBJ2-7, is EPEVTQTPSHQVTQMGQEVILRCVPISNHLYFYWYRQILGQKVEFLVSFYNNEISEKSEIFDDQFSVERPDGSNFTLKIRSTKLEDSAMYFCASSELAGLTYEQYFGPGTRLTVT.